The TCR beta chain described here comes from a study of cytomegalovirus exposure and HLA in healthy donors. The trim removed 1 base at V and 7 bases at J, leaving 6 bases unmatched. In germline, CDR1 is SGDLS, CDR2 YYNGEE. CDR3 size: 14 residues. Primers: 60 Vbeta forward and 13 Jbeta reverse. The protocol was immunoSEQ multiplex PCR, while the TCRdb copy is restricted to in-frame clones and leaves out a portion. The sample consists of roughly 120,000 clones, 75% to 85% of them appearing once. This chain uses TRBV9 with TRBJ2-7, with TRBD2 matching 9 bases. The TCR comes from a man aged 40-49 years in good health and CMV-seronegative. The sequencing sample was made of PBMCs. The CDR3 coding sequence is TGTGCCAGCAGCGTAACAGGGACTAGCAAAGAGCAGTACTTC. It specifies CASSVTGTSKEQYF.